The following is a TCR beta chain sequence with its context. This entry comes from a study of blood T cell repertoires in COVID-19. Across the whole study: The samples span acute and convalescent COVID-19 from the United States, Italy and Spain.

Source study methods: The authors estimated nucleated cell counts from reference gene primer amplification. Here immunoSEQ multiplex PCR was the method, and the copy in TCRdb shows in-frame clones only, minus some. V, J and clone size are taken as reported in that table, and D and trimming were inferred from the DNA itself. In the table there are about 47,000 clones, approximately 83% of which are singletons. Germline-derived CDR1 and CDR2 are MNHNY and SVGAGI (reference sequence). CDR3 length: 14 amino acids. V lost 4 bases to trimming and J lost 10 bases; unmatched junction nucleotides: 4. This rearrangement joins TRBV6-6 to TRBJ2-1; 13 bases fit TRBD2. The sequence came from an older man with active COVID-19. The sample was peripheral blood. CDR3 sequence: CASSSGTSGVEQFF. Written as DNA, the CDR3 is TGTGCCAGCAGTTCTGGGACTAGCGGGGTCGAGCAGTTCTTC.